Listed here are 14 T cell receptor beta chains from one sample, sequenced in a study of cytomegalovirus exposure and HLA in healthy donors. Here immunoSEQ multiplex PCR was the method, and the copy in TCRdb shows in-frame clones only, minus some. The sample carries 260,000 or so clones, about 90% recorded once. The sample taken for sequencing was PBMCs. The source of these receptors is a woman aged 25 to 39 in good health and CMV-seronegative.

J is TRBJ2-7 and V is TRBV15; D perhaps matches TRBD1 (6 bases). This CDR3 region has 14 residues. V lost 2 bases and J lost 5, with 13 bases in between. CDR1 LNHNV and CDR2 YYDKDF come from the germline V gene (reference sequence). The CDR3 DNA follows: TGTGCCACCAGCAGACAGGGGCCCATGGACGAGCAGTACTTC. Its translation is CATSRQGPMDEQYF.

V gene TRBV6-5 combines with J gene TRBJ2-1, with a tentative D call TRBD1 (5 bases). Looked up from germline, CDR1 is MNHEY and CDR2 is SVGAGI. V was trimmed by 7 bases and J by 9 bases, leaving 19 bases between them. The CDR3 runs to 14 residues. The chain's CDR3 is CASNQGRAISEQFF. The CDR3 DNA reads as TGTGCCAGCAATCAAGGCAGGGCTATCAGTGAGCAGTTCTTC.

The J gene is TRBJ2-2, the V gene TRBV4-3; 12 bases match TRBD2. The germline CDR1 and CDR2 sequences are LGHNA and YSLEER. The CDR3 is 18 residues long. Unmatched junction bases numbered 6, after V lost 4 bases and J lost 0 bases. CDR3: CASSRRLAGVANTGELFF. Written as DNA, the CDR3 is TGCGCCAGCAGCCGGAGACTAGCGGGAGTCGCGAACACCGGGGAGCTGTTTTTT.

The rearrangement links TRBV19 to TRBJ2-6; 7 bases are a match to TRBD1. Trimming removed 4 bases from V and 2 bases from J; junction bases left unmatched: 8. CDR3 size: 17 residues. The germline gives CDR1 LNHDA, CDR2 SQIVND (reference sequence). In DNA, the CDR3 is TGTGCCAGTAGTAAGGTGGCAGGGGGAACTGGGGCCAACGTCCTGACTTTC. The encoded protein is CASSKVAGGTGANVLTF.

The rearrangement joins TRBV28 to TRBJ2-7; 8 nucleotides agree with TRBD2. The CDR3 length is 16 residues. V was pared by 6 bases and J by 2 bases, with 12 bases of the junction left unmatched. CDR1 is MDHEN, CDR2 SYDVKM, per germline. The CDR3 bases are TGTGCCAGCAGCCTCGTTACGGGAGGGCGAACCTACGAGCAGTACTTC. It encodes CASSLVTGGRTYEQYF.

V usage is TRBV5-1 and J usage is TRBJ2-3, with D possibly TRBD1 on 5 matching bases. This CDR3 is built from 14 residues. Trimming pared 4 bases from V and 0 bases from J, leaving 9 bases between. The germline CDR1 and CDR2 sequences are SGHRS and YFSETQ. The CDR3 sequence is CASSQGSSTDTQYF. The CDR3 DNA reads TGCGCCAGCAGCCAGGGCTCTAGCACAGATACGCAGTATTTT.

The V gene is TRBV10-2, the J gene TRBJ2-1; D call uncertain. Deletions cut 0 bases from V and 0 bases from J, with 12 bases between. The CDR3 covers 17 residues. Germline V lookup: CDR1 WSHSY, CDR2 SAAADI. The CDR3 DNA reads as TGCGCCAGCAGTGAGTCGAGTGGCCTAAGCTCCTACAATGAGCAGTTCTTC. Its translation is CASSESSGLSSYNEQFF.

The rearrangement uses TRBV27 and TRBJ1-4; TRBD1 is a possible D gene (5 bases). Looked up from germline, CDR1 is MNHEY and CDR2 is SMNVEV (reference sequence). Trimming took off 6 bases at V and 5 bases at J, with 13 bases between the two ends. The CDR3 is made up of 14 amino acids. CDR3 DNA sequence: TGTGCCAGCAGGAGACATGGGGGAAATGAAAAACTGTTTTTT. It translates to CASRRHGGNEKLFF.

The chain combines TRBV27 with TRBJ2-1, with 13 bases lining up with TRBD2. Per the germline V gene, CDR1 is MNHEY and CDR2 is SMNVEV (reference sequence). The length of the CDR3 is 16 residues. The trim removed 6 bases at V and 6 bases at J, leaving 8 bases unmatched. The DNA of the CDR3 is TGTGCCAGCAGCGCGGGGGGACTAGCGGGAACCAATGAGCAGTTCTTC. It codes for CASSAGGLAGTNEQFF.

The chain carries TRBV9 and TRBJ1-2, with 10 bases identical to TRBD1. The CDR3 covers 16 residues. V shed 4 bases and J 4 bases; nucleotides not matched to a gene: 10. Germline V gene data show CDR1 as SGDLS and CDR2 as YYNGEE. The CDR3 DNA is TGTGCCAGCAGCACGGGACAGGGGACCCACCTCTATGGCTACACCTTC. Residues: CASSTGQGTHLYGYTF. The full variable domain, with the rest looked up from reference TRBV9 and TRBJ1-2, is DSGVTQTPKHLITATGQRVTLRCSPRSGDLSVYWYQQSLDQGLQFLIQYYNGEERAKGNILERFSAQQFPDLHSELNLSSLELGDSALYFCASSTGQGTHLYGYTFGSGTRLTVV.

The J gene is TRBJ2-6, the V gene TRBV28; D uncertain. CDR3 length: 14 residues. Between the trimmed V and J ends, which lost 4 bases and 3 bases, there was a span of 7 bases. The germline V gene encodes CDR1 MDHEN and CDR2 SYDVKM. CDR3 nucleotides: TGTGCCAGCAGTTCACGAGTTGGGGCCAACGTCCTGACTTTC. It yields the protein CASSSRVGANVLTF.

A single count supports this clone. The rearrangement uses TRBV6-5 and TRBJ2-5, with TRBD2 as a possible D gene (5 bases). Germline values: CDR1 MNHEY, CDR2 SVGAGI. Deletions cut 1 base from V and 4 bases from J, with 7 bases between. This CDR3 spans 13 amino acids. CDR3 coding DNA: TGTGCCAGCAGTTACTTGAGCGGAGAGACCCAGTACTTC. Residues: CASSYLSGETQYF.

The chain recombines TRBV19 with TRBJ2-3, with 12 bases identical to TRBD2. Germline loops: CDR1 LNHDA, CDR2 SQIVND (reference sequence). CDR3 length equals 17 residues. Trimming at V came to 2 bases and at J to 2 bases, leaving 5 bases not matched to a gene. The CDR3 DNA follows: TGTGCCAGTAGTATAAGACTAGCGGGAGTGAACACAGATACGCAGTATTTT. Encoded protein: CASSIRLAGVNTDTQYF. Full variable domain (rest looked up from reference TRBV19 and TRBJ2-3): DGGITQSPKYLFRKEGQNVTLSCEQNLNHDAMYWYRQDPGQGLRLIYYSQIVNDFQKGDIAEGYSVSREKKESFPLTVTSAQKNPTAFYLCASSIRLAGVNTDTQYFGPGTRLTVL.

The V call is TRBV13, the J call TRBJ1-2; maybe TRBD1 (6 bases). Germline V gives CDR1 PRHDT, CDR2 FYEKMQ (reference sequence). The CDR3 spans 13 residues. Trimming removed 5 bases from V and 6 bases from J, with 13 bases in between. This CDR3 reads CASSGHYRDGYTF. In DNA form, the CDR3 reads TGTGCCAGCAGCGGTCATTACAGGGATGGCTACACCTTC.